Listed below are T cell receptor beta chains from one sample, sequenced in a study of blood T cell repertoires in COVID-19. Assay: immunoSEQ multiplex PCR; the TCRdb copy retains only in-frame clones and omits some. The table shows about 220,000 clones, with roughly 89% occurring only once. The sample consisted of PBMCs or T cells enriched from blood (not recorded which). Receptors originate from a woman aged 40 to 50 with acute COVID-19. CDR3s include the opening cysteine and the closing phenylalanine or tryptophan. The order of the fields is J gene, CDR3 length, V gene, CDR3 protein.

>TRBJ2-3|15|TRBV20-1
CSASQGLGLADTQYF
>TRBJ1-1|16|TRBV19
CASSTPGRAGDTEAFF
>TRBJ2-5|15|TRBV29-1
CSVQRGAGGQETQYF
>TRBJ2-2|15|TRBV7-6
CASSLGTGNTGELFF
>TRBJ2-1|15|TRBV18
CASSPRSAAYNEQFF
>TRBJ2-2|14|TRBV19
CASIGLANAGELFF
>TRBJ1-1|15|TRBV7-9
CASSPESKVNTEAFF
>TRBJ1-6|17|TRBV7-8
CASSFPPYRGFSSPLHF
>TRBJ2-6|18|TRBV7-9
CASSEGQGSYSGANVLTF
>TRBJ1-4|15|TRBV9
CASSVGGTTNEKLFF
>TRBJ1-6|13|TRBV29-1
CSVSGTGGSPLHF
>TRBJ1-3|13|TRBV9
CASTAYSGNTIYF
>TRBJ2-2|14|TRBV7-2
CASSLSGDTGELFF
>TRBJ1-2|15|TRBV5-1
CASSPPLGVAYGYTF
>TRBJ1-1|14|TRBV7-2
CASSLGQWGLEAFF
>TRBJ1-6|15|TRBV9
CASSQSRDRALALHF
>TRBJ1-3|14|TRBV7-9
CASSPPGQGNTIYF
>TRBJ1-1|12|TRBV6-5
CASSREGPEAFF
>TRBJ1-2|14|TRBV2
CASSREGSTGGYTF
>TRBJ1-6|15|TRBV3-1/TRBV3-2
CASSQGPSYNSPLHF
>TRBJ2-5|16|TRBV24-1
CATSDFHRTGEETQYF
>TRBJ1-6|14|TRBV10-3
CAISREERNSPLHF
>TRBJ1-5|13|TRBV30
CAWSQGGDQPQHF
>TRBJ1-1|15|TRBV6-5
CASSDLGGGSLVAFF
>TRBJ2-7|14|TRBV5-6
CASSSGHLAYEQYF
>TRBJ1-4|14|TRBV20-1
CSASRTVTNEKLFF
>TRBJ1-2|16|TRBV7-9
CASSNLPGQGGGGYTF
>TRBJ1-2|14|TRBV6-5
CASSYYRGRRLLTF
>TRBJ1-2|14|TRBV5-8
CASSLDPQGLGYTF
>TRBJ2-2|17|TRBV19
CASSQRGTSGGTGELFF
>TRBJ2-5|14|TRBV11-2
CASSLYPGEETQYF
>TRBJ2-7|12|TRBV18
CASSPPSYEQYF
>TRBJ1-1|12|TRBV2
CATRGWRTEAFF
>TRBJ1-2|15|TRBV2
CASSDQGTLLEGYTF
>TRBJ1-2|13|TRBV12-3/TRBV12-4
CASSLGAGNGYTF
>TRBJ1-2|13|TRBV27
CASSLTRGIGYTF
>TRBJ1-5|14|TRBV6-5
CASSSDRTDQPQHF
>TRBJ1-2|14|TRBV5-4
CASSFGTGSYGYTF
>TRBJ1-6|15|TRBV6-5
CASSYVGVVNSPLHF